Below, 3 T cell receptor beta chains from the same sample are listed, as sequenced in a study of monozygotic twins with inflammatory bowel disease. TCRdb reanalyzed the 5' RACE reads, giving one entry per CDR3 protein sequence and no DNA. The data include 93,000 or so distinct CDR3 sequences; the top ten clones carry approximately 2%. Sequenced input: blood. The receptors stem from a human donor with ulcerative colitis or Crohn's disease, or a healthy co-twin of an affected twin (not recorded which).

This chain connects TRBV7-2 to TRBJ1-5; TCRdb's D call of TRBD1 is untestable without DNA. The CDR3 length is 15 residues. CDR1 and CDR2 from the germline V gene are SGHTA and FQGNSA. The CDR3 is CASRTGQGAPQPQHF.

The CDR3 loop is CASSPTGSYNEQFF. The chain uses TRBV18 and TRBJ2-1; TCRdb gives TRBD1 as the D gene, but with no DNA this cannot be confirmed. Germline V CDR1 and CDR2: KGHSH, LQKENI. There are 14 residues in the CDR3.

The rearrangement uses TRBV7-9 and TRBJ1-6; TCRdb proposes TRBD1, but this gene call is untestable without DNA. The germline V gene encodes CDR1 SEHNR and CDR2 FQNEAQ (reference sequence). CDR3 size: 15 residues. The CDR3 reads CASSLAGQGRSPLHF.